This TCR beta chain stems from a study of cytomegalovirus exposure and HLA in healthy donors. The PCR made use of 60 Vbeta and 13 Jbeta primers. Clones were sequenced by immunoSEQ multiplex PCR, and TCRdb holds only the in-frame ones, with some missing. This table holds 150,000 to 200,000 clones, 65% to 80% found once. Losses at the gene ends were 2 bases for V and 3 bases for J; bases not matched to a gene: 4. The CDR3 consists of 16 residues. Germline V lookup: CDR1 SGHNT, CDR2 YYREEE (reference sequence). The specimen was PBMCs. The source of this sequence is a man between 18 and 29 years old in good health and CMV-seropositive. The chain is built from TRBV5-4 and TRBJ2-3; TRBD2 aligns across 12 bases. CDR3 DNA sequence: TGTGCCAGCAGCTTCAGGACTAGCGGGACGACAGATACGCAGTATTTT. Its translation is CASSFRTSGTTDTQYF.